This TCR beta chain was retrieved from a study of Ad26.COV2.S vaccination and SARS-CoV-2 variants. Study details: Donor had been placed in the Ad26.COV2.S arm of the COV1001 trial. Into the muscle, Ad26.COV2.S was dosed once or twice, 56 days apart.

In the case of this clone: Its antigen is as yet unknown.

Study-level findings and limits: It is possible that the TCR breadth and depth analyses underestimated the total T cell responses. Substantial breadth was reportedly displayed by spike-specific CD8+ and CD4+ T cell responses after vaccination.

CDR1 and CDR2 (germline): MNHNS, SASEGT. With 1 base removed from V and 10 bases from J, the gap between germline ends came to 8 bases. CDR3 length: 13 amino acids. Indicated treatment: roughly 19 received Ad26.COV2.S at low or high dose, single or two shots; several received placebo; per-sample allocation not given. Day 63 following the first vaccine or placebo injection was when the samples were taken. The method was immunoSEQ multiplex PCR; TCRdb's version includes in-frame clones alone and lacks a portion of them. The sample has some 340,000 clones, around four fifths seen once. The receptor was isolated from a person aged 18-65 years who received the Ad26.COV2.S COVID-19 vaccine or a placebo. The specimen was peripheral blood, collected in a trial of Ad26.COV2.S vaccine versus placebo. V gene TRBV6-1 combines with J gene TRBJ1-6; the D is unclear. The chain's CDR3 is CASSEGIWSPLHF. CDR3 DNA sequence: TGTGCCAGCAGTGAAGGGATTTGGTCACCCCTCCACTTT.